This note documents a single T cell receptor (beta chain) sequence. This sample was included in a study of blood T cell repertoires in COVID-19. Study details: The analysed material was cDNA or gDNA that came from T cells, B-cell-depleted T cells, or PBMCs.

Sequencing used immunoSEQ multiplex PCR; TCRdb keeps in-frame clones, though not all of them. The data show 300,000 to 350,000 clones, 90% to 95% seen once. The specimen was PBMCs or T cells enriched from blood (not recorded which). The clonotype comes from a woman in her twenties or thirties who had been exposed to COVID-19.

CDR3 coding DNA: TGTGCCAGCAGCCATTCCGACAGTCCGAACACTGAAGCTTTCTTT. It codes for CASSHSDSPNTEAFF. The chain employs TRBV4-2 and TRBJ1-1, with D possibly TRBD1 on 5 matching bases. This CDR3 spans 15 amino acids. CDR1 and CDR2 (germline): LGHNA, YNFKEQ. The V and J ends lost 3 bases and 1 base respectively, with 12 bases between them.